The text below deals with one T cell receptor (beta chain). The CDR3 has 15 residues. The V gene's germline CDR1 is SEHNR and CDR2 FQNEAQ (reference sequence). J was trimmed by 7 bases and V by 2 bases; bases with no gene match: 11. Produced via immunoSEQ multiplex PCR; TCRdb's table is partial and in-frame only. Altogether some 350,000 clones are present, about 87% being singletons, with the ten largest covering about 5.7%. The sample originates from a study of blood T cell repertoires in COVID-19. The chain couples TRBV7-9 to TRBJ2-7; 7 bases align to TRBD1. The sequence was collected from a woman in her twenties or thirties who had recovered from COVID-19. Sequenced: PBMCs or T cells enriched from blood (not recorded which). CDR3 nucleotides: TGTGCCAGCAGCTTATATCCCGACAGGGCGGAAGAGCAGTACTTC. This translates into CASSLYPDRAEEQYF.